Below, 14 T cell receptor beta chains from the same sample are listed, as sequenced in a study of Graves' ophthalmopathy and Graves' hyperthyroidism. RNA transcripts were the source from which TCR beta CDR3 regions were amplified. HTBI primers were employed in first-round RT-PCR, then a second-round multiplex PCR followed. TCRdb re-called the multiplex PCR reads with MiXCR, one entry per CDR3 protein. The table lists about 400,000 distinct CDR3 sequences, approximately 16% of them singletons, with 1.6% in the top ten. What was sequenced was peripheral blood. The receptors shown here come from a woman younger than 30 with Graves' ophthalmopathy.

This clonotype was counted at least ten times. This chain links TRBV27 with TRBJ2-5; 11 bases are shared with TRBD2. This CDR3 spans 16 amino acids. V gave up 6 bases and J gave up 4 bases; unmatched junction bases: 10. Germline CDR1 reads MNHEY; CDR2 reads SMNVEV (reference sequence). The CDR3 bases are TGTGCCAGCAGGGTATCTAGCGGGAGGATGGTAGAGACCCAGTACTTC. Translation gives CASRVSSGRMVETQYF.

This clonotype was detected ten times or more. V gene TRBV28 combines with J gene TRBJ2-1; 7 positions match TRBD1. Germline values: CDR1 MDHEN, CDR2 SYDVKM. CDR3 size: 15 residues. The ends lost 2 bases at V and 2 bases at J; junction bases unmatched: 3. DNA of the CDR3: TGTGCCAGCAGTTTAACAGGGGCTGCCTACAATGAGCAGTTCTTC. This translates into CASSLTGAAYNEQFF.

This clonotype ranks as medium-sized. The chain joins TRBV6-2 or TRBV6-3 to TRBJ1-1, with D hard to call. Trimming cost V 7 bases and J 5 bases, with 17 bases left between them. CDR1 and CDR2 (germline): MNHEY, SVGEGT. This CDR3 is 14 amino acids long. CDR3 nucleotide sequence: TGTGCCAGCACTTTTCTTTTCGGTGGAACTGAAGCTTTCTTT. Encoded protein: CASTFLFGGTEAFF.

This clonotype was counted at least ten times. The chain combines TRBV4-3 with TRBJ1-1; D might be TRBD1 (6 bases). V lost 1 base to trimming and J lost 6 bases, with 12 bases between them. The germline V gene encodes CDR1 LGHNA and CDR2 YSLEER. CDR3 size: 14 residues. CDR3 residues: CASSQGQGSPEAFF. The CDR3 nucleotides are TGCGCCAGCAGCCAAGGGCAGGGGTCCCCTGAAGCTTTCTTT.

The rearrangement uses TRBV12-3 or TRBV12-4 and TRBJ1-5; D not resolved. V lost 5 bases, J lost 11 bases, and 22 bases lay in between. The CDR3 sequence is 15 residues long. In DNA form, the CDR3 reads TGTGCCAGCAGTCCCTCGGTCAGTTTAAGTGGGGCCCAGCATTTT. Translated, it gives CASSPSVSLSGAQHF.

This clonotype was recorded many times. This chain uses TRBV6-2 or TRBV6-3 with TRBJ1-1; D remains unclear. CDR3 length: 13 amino acids. CDR1 and CDR2 from the germline V gene are MNHEY and SVGEGT. V was pared by 8 bases and J by 2 bases, with 12 bases between. CDR3 DNA: TGTGCCAGCCAATGGGGAACTAACACTGAAGCTTTCTTT. Translating it yields CASQWGTNTEAFF.

This clonotype has ten or more counts. This chain links TRBV6-2 or TRBV6-3 with TRBJ2-2, with D possibly being TRBD1 (5 bases). V lost 5 bases, J lost 6 bases, and 7 bases lay in between. This CDR3 has 12 residues. Germline V lookup: CDR1 MNHEY, CDR2 SVGEGT. The CDR3 nucleotides are TGTGCCAGCAGTCAGGGTTCCGGGGAGCTGTTTTTT. As protein: CASSQGSGELFF.

This clonotype occurred a few times. V gene TRBV20-1 combines with J gene TRBJ2-7; D is unclear. The CDR3 consists of 14 residues. Germline V gives CDR1 DFQATT, CDR2 SNEGSKA (reference sequence). V was shortened by 0 bases and J by 0 bases, with 9 bases between the two germline ends. In DNA form, the CDR3 reads TGCAGTGCTAGAGATTCGGGCCACTCCTACGAGCAGTACTTC. It translates to CSARDSGHSYEQYF.

This clonotype has at least ten counts. The V call is TRBV11-2, the J call TRBJ2-5; 11 nucleotides agree with TRBD1. The CDR3 contains 16 residues. V was clipped by 5 bases and J by 5 bases; unmatched bases: 10. The V gene's germline CDR1 is SGHAT and CDR2 FQNNGV. The CDR3 DNA reads TGTGCCAGCAGCCTTTCATTGGACAGGGGGCTGGAGACCCAGTACTTC. Protein product: CASSLSLDRGLETQYF.

This clonotype was observed at least ten times. This chain uses TRBV28 with TRBJ2-2; D unclear. With 6 bases removed from V and 5 bases from J, the gap between germline ends came to 13 bases. Germline assignment: CDR1 MDHEN and CDR2 SYDVKM. This CDR3 region has 14 residues. CDR3 sequence (DNA): TGTGCCAGCAGCCCTCTCCTGAGTACCGGGGAGCTGTTTTTT. Translated: CASSPLLSTGELFF.

This clonotype showed up many times. This chain joins TRBV4-3 and TRBJ2-5; no clear D. Trimming left V 1 base short and J 4 bases short, with 10 bases between. Germline assignment: CDR1 LGHNA and CDR2 YSLEER. The CDR3 totals 14 residues. The CDR3: CASSQVMRSETQYF. CDR3 bases: TGCGCCAGCAGCCAAGTAATGCGTTCAGAGACCCAGTACTTC.

This clonotype was observed at least ten times. The genes are TRBV20-1 and TRBJ2-2; possibly TRBD2 for D (6 bases). V lost 1 base to trimming and J lost 8 bases, with 17 bases between them. From germline, CDR1 is DFQATT and CDR2 SNEGSKA (reference sequence). This CDR3 spans 15 amino acids. The CDR3 region is CSARGPRRAGGELFF. CDR3 DNA: TGCAGTGCTAGAGGACCTAGGAGGGCCGGGGGGGAGCTGTTTTTT.

The DNA of the CDR3 is TGTGCCACCAGTGATTTCGGTTCAGGAGAGCAGCATTTT. Residues: CATSDFGSGEQHF. The chain couples TRBV24-1 to TRBJ1-5; D gene ambiguous. This CDR3 spans 13 amino acids. Germline V gives CDR1 KGHDR, CDR2 SFDVKD. V was pared by 1 base and J by 13 bases, with 13 bases between.

This clonotype came up many times. The V and J genes are TRBV19 and TRBJ1-5, with a tentative D call TRBD1 (6 bases). The CDR3 runs to 18 residues. With 1 base removed from V and 7 bases from J, the gap between germline ends came to 23 bases. Looked up from germline, CDR1 is LNHDA and CDR2 is SQIVND (reference sequence). CDR3 DNA sequence: TGTGCCAGTAGTATAGGTCGCAGGGGCGGACGAATTGACCAGCCCCAGCATTTT. This gives the protein CASSIGRRGGRIDQPQHF.